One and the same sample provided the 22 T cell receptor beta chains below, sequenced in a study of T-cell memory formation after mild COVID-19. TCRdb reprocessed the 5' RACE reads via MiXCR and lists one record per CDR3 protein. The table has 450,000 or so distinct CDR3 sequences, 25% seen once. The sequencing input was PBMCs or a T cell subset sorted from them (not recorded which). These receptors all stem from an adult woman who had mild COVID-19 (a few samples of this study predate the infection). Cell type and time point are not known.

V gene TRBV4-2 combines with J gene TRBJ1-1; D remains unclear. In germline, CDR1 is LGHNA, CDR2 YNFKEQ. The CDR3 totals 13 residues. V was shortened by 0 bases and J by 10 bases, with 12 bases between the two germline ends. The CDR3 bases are TGTGCCAGCAGCCAAGAGTACGGCAATAGAGCTTTCTTT. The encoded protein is CASSQEYGNRAFF.

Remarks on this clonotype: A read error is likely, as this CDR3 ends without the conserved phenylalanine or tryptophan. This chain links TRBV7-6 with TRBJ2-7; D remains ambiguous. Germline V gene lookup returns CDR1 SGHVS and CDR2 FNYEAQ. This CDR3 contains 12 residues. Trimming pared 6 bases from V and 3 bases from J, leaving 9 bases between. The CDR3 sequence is CASSGLDYEQYI. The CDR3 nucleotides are TGTGCCAGCAGTGGCTTAGACTACGAGCAGTACATC.

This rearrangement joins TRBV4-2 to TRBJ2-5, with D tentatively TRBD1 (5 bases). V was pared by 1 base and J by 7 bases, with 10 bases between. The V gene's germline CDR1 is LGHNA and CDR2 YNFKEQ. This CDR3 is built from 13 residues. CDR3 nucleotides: TGTGCCAGCAGCCAAGCACAGGTAGCGACCCAGTACTTC. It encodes CASSQAQVATQYF.

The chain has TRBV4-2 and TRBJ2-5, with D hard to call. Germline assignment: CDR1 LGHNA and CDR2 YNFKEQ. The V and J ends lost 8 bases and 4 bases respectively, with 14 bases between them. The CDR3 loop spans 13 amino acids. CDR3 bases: TGTGCCAGCGCCCAGACCCCTATAGAGACCCAGTACTTC. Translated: CASAQTPIETQYF.

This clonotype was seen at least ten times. The CDR3 region has the DNA TGTGCCAGCAGCTTGGGTCTGGATTCCTACGAGCAGTACTTC. Residues: CASSLGLDSYEQYF. This chain joins TRBV5-6 and TRBJ2-7; D remains ambiguous. The length of the CDR3 is 14 residues. Germline CDR1 reads SGHDT; CDR2 reads YYEEEE. Trimming removed 0 bases at V and 1 base at J, with 8 bases between.

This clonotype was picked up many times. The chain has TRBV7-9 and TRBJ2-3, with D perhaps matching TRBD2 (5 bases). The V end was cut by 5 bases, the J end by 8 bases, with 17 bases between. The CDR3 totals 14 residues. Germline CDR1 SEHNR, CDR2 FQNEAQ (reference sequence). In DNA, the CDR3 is TGTGCCAGCAGCCAAAGGTCTACTGCGGGTACGCAGTATTTT. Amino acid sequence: CASSQRSTAGTQYF.

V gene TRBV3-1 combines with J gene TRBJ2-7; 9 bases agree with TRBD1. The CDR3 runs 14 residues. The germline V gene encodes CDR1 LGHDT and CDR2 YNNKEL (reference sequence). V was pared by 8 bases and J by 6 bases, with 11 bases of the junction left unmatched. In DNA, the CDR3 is TGTGCCAGCTCCTTACAGGGGGCGTTGAGCGAGCAGTACTTC. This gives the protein CASSLQGALSEQYF.

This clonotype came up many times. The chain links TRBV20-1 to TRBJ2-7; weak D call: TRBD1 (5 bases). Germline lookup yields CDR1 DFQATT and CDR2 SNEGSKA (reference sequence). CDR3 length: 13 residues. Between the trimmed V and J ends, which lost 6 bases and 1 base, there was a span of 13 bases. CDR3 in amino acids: CSANNDRSYEQYF. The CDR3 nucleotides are TGCAGTGCGAATAACGACAGATCCTACGAGCAGTACTTC.

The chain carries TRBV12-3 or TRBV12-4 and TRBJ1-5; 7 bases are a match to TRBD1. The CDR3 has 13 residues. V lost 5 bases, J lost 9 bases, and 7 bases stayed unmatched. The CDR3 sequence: CASSPTGAAPQHF. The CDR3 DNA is TGTGCCAGCAGTCCTACAGGGGCTGCGCCCCAGCATTTT.

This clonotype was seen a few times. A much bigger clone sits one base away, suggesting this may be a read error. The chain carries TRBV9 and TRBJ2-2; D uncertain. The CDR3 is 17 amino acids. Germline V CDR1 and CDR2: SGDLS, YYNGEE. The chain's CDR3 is CAISIPLDGRNTGELFF. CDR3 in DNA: TGTGCCATCAGCATCCCACTTGACGGGCGGAACACCGGGGAGCTGTTTTTT. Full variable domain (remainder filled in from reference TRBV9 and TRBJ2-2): DSGVTQTPKHLITATGQRVTLRCSPRSGDLSVYWYQQSLDQGLQFLIQYYNGEERAKGNILERFSAQQFPDLHSELNLSSLELGDSALYFCAISIPLDGRNTGELFFGEGSRLTVL.

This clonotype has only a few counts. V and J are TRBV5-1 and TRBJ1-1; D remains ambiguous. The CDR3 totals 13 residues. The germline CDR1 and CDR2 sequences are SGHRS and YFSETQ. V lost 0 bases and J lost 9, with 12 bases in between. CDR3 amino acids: CASSLVSNQKAFF. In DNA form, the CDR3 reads TGCGCCAGCAGCTTGGTATCAAACCAGAAAGCTTTCTTT.

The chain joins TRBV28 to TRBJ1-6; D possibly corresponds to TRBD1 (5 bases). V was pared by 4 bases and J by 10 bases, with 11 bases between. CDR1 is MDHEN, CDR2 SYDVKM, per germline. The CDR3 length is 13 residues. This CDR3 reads CASSSGTTSPLHF. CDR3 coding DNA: TGTGCCAGCAGTTCCGGGACTACCTCACCCCTCCACTTT.

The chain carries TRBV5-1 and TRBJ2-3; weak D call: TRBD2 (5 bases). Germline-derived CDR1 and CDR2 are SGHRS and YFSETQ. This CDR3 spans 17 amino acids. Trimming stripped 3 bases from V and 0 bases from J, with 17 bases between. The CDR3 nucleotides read TGCGCCAGCAGCTCGCCCAGAGACTACCATAGCACAGATACGCAGTATTTT. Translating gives CASSSPRDYHSTDTQYF.

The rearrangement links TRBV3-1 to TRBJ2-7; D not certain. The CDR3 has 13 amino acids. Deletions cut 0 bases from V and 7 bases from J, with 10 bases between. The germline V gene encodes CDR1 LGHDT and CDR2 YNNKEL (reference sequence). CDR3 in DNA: TGTGCCAGCAGCCAAGATCGTCGAGCAGAGCAGTACTTC. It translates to CASSQDRRAEQYF.

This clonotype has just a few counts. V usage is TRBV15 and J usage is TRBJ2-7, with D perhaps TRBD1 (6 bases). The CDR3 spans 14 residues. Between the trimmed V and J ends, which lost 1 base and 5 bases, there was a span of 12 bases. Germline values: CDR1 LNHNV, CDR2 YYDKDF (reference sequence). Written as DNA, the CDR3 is TGTGCCACCAGCAGAGGACCCAGGGGTCACGAGCAGTACTTC. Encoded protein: CATSRGPRGHEQYF.

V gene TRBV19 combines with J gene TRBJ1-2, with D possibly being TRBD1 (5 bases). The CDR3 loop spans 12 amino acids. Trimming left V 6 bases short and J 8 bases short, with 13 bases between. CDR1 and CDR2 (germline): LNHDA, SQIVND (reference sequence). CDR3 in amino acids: CASRMAGAGYTF. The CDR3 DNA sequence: TGTGCCAGTAGGATGGCCGGGGCCGGCTACACCTTC.

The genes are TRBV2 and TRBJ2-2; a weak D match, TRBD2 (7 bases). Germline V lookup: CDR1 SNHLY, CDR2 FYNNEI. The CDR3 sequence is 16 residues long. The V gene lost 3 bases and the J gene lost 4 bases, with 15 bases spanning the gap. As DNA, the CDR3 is TGTGCCAGCAGTGACTCTAACGGGGGGCGCACCGGGGAGCTGTTTTTT. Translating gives CASSDSNGGRTGELFF.

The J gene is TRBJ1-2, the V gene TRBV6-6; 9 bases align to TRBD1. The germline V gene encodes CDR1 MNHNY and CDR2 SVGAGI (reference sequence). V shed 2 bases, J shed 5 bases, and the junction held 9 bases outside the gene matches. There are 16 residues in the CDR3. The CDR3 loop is CASSYPRPGTGYGYTF. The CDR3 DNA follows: TGTGCCAGCAGTTACCCCAGGCCCGGGACAGGGTATGGCTACACCTTC.

The CDR3 DNA reads as TGTGCCAGCAGCTCGGACAGGGGACACTACGAGCAGTACTTC. It is translated as CASSSDRGHYEQYF. J is TRBJ2-7 and V is TRBV7-9, with 9 bases fitting TRBD1. V lost 4 bases to trimming and J lost 3 bases; unmatched junction nucleotides: 4. CDR3 length: 14 residues. Per germline, CDR1 SEHNR and CDR2 FQNEAQ (reference sequence).

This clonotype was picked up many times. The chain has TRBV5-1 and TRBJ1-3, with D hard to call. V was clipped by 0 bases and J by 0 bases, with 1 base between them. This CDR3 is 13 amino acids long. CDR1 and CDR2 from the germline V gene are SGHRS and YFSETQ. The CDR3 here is CASSLDSGNTIYF. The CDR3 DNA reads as TGCGCCAGCAGCTTGGACTCTGGAAACACCATATATTTT.

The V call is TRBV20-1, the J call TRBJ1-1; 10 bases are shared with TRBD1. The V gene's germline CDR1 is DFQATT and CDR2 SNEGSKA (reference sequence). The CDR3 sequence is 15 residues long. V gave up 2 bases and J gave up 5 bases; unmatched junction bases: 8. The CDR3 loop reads CSARLPRGQGTEAFF. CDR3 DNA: TGCAGTGCTAGACTCCCCCGGGGACAGGGGACTGAAGCTTTCTTT.

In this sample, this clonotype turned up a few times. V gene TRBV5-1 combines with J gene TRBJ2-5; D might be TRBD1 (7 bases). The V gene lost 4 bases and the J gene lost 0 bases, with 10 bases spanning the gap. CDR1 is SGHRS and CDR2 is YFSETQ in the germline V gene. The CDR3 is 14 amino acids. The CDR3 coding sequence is TGCGCCAGCAGCGGGGGGACAGACCAAGAGACCCAGTACTTC. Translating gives CASSGGTDQETQYF.